The present T cell receptor beta chain was sequenced within a study of neurological immune-mediated disorders. Germline CDR1 and CDR2: SGHTA and FQGTGA. The germline V and J ends were trimmed by 5 bases and 8 bases, with 12 bases remaining between them. The CDR3 spans 12 residues. MiXCR, applied by TCRdb to the 5' RACE reads, yields one record per CDR3 protein. This sample has around 70,000 distinct CDR3 sequences; 4% to 6% occur once, and the top ten carry 6% to 9.5%. This clonotype was found many times. This chain joins TRBV7-3 and TRBJ1-1; no firm D call. The source material was PBMCs. The clonotype originates from a man aged 18 to 29 with multiple sclerosis. As DNA, the CDR3 is TGTGCCAGCAGCCGTCACGGCGGAGAAGCTTTCTTT. Its translation: CASSRHGGEAFF.